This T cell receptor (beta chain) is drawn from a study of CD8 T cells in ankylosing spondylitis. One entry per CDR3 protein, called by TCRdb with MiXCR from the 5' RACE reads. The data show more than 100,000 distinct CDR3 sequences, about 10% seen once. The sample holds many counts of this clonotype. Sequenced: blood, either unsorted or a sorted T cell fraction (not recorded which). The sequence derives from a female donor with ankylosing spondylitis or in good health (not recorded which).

CDR3 sequence reads: CASSRASGQPQHF. The CDR3 DNA is TGTGCCAGCAGCCGTGCATCGGGACAGCCCCAGCATTTT. The chain has TRBV12-3 or TRBV12-4 and TRBJ1-5; D gene unclear. This CDR3 spans 13 amino acids. V was pared by 6 bases and J by 7 bases, with 13 bases between.